The rows below give T cell receptor beta chains drawn from one sample of a study of cytomegalovirus exposure and HLA in healthy donors. TCRdb's table, derived via immunoSEQ multiplex PCR, lists solely in-frame clones and lacks some. The sample holds tens of thousands of clones; more than 65% are singletons and the top ten take 9.5% to 13%. Material for sequencing was PBMCs. The receptors were sampled from a male donor in good health and CMV-seropositive. CDR3s include the opening cysteine and the closing phenylalanine or tryptophan. The D gene is left open where the match is weak. For some rows the clone size is stated as once, few or many, or as a class when expanded; others skip it.

clone_size	j_call	v_call	d_call	cdr3_nt	cdr3_aa
.	TRBJ2-1	TRBV18	TRBD2	TGTGCCAGCTCCGCCGGGACTAGCGGGTCTCATAACATCTTC	CASSAGTSGSHNIF
.	TRBJ1-1	TRBV29-1	.	TGCAGCGTTGGCGGCACGAACACTGAAGCTTTCTTT	CSVGGTNTEAFF
.	TRBJ2-3	TRBV7-2	TRBD2	TGTGCCAGCAGCTCTTATTGGGCGGGGGGGCCGGATACGCAGTATTTT	CASSSYWAGGPDTQYF
.	TRBJ1-4	TRBV11-2	TRBD1	TGTGCCAGCAGCCGAGGGACAGGGCGTGTTGAAAAACTGTTTTTT	CASSRGTGRVEKLFF
.	TRBJ2-7	TRBV7-2	TRBD2	TGTGCCAGCAGCTTACGAGCGGGAGGCCTTTACGAGCAGTACTTC	CASSLRAGGLYEQYF
.	TRBJ2-5	TRBV11-3	TRBD2	TGTGCCAGCAGCTTCGGGCGGGGGGGCAAAGAGACCCAGTACTTC	CASSFGRGGKETQYF
.	TRBJ1-1	TRBV9	.	TGTGCCAGCAGCGTCAGAGGAGAACTGAACACTGAAGCTTTCTTT	CASSVRGELNTEAFF
.	TRBJ2-7	TRBV7-8	TRBD2	TGTGCCAGCAGCTCCCGGGACTACAACATCTACGAGCAGTACTTC	CASSSRDYNIYEQYF
.	TRBJ1-2	TRBV18	TRBD1	TGTGCCAGCTCACCGGGACAGCTCTATGGCTACACCTTC	CASSPGQLYGYTF
.	TRBJ2-2	TRBV9	TRBD1	TGTGCCAGCAGCCAAGACAGGGGTGGGAACACCGGGGAGCTGTTTTTT	CASSQDRGGNTGELFF
.	TRBJ2-7	TRBV27	TRBD2	TGTGCCAGCAGTTCCAGGGGAGAAGGACTAGCGGACTACGAGCAGTACTTC	CASSSRGEGLADYEQYF
once	TRBJ1-6	TRBV7-6	TRBD1	TGTGCCAGCAGCCCCCACAGGGGTTCAACCTCGAGATCCTATAATTCACCCCTCCACTTT	CASSPHRGSTSRSYNSPLHF
.	TRBJ1-2	TRBV6-6	TRBD1	TGTGCCAGCAGCCGACAGGACGCAGGGGGATATGGCTACACCTTC	CASSRQDAGGYGYTF
.	TRBJ2-3	TRBV7-9	TRBD2	TGTGCCAGCAGCTATAGCGGGAGCACAGATACGCAGTATTTT	CASSYSGSTDTQYF
few	TRBJ1-5	TRBV11-2	.	TGTGCCAGCAGCCAGGGTAGCAATCAGCCCCAGCATTTT	CASSQGSNQPQHF
few	TRBJ2-3	TRBV27	.	TGTGCCAGCAGTTCAGGGCCGGGACTTGACACAGATACGCAGTATTTT	CASSSGPGLDTDTQYF
.	TRBJ2-5	TRBV18	TRBD2	TGTGCCAGCTCACCACCCGGGACTAGCGGGGGAGAGACCCAGTACTTC	CASSPPGTSGGETQYF
few	TRBJ1-2	TRBV19	TRBD1	TGTGCCAGTAGTATTGGGACAGCTAACTATGGCTACACCTTC	CASSIGTANYGYTF
.	TRBJ2-3	TRBV7-8	.	TGTGCCAGCAGCTTAGCGTTGGGCAGGAAACTTAATATTCCTAGCACAGATACGCAGTATTTT	CASSLALGRKLNIPSTDTQYF